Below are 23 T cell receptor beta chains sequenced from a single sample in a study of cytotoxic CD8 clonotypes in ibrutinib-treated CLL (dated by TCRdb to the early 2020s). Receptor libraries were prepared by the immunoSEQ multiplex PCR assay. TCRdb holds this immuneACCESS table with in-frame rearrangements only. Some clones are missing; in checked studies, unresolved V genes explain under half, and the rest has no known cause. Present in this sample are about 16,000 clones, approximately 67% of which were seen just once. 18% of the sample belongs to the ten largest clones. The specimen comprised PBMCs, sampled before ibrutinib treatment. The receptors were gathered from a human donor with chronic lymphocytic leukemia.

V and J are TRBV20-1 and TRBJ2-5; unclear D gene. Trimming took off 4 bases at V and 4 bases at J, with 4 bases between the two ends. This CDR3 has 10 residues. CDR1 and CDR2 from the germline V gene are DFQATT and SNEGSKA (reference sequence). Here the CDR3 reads CSAIRETQYF. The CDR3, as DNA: TGCAGTGCTATAAGAGAGACCCAGTACTTC.

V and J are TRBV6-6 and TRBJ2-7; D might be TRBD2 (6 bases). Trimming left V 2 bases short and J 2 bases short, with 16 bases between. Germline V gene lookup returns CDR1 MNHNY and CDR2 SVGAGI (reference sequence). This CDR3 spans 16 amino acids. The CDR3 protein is CASSYPSRGGAYEQYF. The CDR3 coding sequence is TGTGCCAGCAGTTACCCCTCCCGGGGAGGAGCCTACGAGCAGTACTTC.

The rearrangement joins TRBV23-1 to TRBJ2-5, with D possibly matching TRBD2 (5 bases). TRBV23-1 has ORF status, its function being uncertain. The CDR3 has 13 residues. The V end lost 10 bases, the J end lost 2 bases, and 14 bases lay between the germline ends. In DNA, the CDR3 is TGCGCCAAAGGGCGGGCCCTACAAGAGACCCAGTACTTC. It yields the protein CAKGRALQETQYF.

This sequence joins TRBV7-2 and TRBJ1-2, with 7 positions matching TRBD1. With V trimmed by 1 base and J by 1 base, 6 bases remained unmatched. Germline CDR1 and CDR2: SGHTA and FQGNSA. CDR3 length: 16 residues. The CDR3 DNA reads TGTGCCAGCAGCTTAGTTTTGGGGACAGATAACTATGGCTACACCTTC. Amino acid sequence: CASSLVLGTDNYGYTF.

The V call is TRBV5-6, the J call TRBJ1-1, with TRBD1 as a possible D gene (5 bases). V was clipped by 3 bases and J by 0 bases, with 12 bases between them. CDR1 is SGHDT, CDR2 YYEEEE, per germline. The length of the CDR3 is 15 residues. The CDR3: CASSWEKGLNTEAFF. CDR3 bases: TGTGCCAGCAGCTGGGAGAAGGGACTGAACACTGAAGCTTTCTTT.

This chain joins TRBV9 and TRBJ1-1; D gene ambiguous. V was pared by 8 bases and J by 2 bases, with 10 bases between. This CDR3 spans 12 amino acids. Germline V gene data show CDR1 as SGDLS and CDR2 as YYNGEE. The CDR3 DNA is TGTGCCAGTGTCGGGCCCAACACTGAAGCTTTCTTT. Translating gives CASVGPNTEAFF.

CDR3 loop: CASSLGDRANNEQFF. CDR3 DNA: TGTGCCAGCAGCCTAGGGGACAGGGCCAACAATGAGCAGTTCTTC. This chain uses TRBV7-3 with TRBJ2-1; 9 bases align to TRBD1. The trim removed 5 bases at V and 5 bases at J, leaving 7 bases unmatched. This CDR3 has 15 amino acids. Germline assignment: CDR1 SGHTA and CDR2 FQGTGA.

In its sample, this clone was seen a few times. DNA of the CDR3: TGTGCCAGCAGCCCTCGGGACAGGGTCTCACCCCTCCACTTT. This codes for CASSPRDRVSPLHF. This rearrangement joins TRBV28 to TRBJ1-6, with 9 bases identical to TRBD1. This CDR3 has 14 amino acids. Looked up from germline, CDR1 is MDHEN and CDR2 is SYDVKM. V shed 6 bases, J shed 10 bases, and the junction held 7 bases outside the gene matches.

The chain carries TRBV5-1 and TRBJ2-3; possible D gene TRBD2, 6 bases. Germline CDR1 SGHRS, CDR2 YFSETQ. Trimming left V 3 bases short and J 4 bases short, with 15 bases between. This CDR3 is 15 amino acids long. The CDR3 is CASSSLTSKADTQYF. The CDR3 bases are TGCGCCAGCAGCTCCCTTACTAGCAAGGCAGATACGCAGTATTTT.

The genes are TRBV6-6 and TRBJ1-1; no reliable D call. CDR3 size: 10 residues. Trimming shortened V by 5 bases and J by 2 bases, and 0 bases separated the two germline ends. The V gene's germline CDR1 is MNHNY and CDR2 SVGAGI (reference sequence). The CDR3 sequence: CASSNTEAFF. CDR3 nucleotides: TGTGCCAGCAGTAACACTGAAGCTTTCTTT.

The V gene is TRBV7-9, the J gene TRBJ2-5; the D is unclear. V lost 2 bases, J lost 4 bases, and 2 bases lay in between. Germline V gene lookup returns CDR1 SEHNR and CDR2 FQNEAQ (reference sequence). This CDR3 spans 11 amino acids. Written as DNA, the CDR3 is TGTGCCAGCAGCTTATCAGAGACCCAGTACTTC. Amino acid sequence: CASSLSETQYF.

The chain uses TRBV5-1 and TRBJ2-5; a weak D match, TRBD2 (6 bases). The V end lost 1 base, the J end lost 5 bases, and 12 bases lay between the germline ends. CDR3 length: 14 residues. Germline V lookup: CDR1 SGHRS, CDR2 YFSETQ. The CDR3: CASSLSGGAETQYF. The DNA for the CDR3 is TGCGCCAGCAGCTTGTCCGGGGGAGCGGAGACCCAGTACTTC. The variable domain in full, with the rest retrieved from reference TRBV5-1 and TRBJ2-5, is KAGVTQTPRYLIKTRGQQVTLSCSPISGHRSVSWYQQTPGQGLQFLFEYFSETQRNKGNFPGRFSGRQFSNSRSEMNVSTLELGDSALYLCASSLSGGAETQYFGPGTRLLVL.

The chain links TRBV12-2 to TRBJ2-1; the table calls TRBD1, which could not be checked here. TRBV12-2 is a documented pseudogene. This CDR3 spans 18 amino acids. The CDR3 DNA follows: TGTGCAAGTCGCTTATTGGACAGAAGACCTCACTCCTACAATGAGCAGTTCTTC. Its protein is CASRLLDRRPHSYNEQFF.

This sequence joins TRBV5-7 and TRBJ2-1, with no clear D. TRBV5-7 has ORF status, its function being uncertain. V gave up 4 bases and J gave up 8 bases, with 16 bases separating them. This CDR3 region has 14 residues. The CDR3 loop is CASSRSLVRYEQFF. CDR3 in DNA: TGTGCCAGCAGCCGATCTCTAGTACGCTATGAGCAGTTCTTC.

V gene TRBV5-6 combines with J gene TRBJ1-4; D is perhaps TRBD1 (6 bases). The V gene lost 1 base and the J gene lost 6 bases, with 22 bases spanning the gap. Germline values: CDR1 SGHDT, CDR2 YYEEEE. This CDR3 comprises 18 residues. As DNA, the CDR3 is TGTGCCAGCAGCTTGATGCAGGGGACCGCTTGGGGTGATGAAAAACTGTTTTTT. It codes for CASSLMQGTAWGDEKLFF. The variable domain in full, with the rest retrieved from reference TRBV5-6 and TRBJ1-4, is DAGVTQSPTHLIKTRGQQVTLRCSPKSGHDTVSWYQQALGQGPQFIFQYYEEEERQRGNFPDRFSGHQFPNYSSELNVNALLLGDSALYLCASSLMQGTAWGDEKLFFGSGTQLSVL.

CDR3 protein: CASSPRSGAGELFF. CDR3 nucleotides: TGTGCCAGCAGCCCGCGGAGCGGGGCCGGGGAGCTGTTTTTT. J is TRBJ2-2 and V is TRBV21-1; no DNA check was done on the table's D call, TRBD2. TRBV21-1 is listed as a pseudogene. CDR3 length: 14 residues.

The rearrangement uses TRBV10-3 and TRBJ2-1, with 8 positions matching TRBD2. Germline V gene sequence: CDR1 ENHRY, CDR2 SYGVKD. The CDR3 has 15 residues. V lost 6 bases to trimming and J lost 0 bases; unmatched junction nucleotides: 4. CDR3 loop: CAIRGGGNSYNEQFF. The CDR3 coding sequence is TGTGCCATCAGGGGCGGGGGGAACTCCTACAATGAGCAGTTCTTC.

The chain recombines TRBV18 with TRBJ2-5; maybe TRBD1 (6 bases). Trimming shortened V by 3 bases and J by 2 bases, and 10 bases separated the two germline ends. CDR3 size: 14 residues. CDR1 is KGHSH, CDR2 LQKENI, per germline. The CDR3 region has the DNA TGTGCCAGCTCACCCCGGACAGATCAAGAGACCCAGTACTTC. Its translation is CASSPRTDQETQYF. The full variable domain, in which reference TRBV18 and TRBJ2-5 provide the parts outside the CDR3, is NAGVMQNPRHLVRRRGQEARLRCSPMKGHSHVYWYRQLPEEGLKFMVYLQKENIIDESGMPKERFSAEFPKEGPSILRIQQVVRGDSAAYFCASSPRTDQETQYFGPGTRLLVL.

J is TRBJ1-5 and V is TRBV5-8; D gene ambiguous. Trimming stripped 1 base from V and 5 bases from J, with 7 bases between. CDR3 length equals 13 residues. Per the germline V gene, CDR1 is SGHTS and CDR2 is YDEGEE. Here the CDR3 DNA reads TGTGCCAGCAGCTTGATAGAGGATCAGCCCCAGCATTTT. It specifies CASSLIEDQPQHF.

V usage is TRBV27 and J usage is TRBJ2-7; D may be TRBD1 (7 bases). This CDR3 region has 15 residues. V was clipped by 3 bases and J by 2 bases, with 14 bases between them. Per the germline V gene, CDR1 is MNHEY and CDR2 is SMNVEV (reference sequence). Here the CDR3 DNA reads TGTGCCAGCAGTTTGGGCAGGGGGGTTCCCTACGAGCAGTACTTC. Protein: CASSLGRGVPYEQYF.

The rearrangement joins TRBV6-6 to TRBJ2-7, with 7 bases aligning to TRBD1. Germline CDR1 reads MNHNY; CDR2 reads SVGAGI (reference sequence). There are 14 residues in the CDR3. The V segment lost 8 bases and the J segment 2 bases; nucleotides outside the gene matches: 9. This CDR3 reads CASSDGTATYEQYF. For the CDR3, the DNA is TGTGCCAGCTCCGACGGGACAGCTACCTACGAGCAGTACTTC.

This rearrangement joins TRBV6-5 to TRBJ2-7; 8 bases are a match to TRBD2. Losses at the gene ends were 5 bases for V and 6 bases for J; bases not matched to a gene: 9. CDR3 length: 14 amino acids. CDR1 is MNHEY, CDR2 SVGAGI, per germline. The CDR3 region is CASSTGTSKPEQYF. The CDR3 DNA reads TGTGCCAGCAGTACCGGGACTAGTAAACCCGAGCAGTACTTC.

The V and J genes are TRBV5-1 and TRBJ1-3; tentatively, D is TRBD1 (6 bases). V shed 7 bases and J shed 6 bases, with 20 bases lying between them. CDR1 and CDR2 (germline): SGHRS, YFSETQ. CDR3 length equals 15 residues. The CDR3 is CASSRAGGQENTIYF. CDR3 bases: TGCGCCAGCTCCCGAGCCGGGGGGCAAGAAAACACCATATATTTT.